This is a list of T cell receptor beta chains from one sample in a study of shared T cell receptors in the human thymus. Assay used: immunoSEQ multiplex PCR; TCRdb lists only in-frame clones, some missing. The sample records 630,000 or so clones, roughly 86% being singletons. The same data also went into a second study, on human thymus T cells.

The sample consisted of thymocytes. These receptors were taken from a boy under two years old with a congenital heart defect. CDR3s include the opening cysteine and the closing phenylalanine or tryptophan.

v_call	j_call	cdr3_aa
TRBV6-6	TRBJ2-7	CASRTPQDRGCEQYF
TRBV27	TRBJ2-7	CASSATTRGAYEQYF
TRBV10-2	TRBJ1-1	CASSEGDRGGNTEAFF
TRBV18	TRBJ2-3	CASSPNLQGGTDTQYF
TRBV29-1	TRBJ2-5	CSVEPLRGETQYF
TRBV6-1	TRBJ2-1	CASSEGGLVGYNEQFF
TRBV5-4	TRBJ2-7	CASSLADRDRAREQYF
TRBV15	TRBJ1-2	CATSTGMGYGYTF
TRBV28	TRBJ2-7	CASRHGTSGKSSYEQYF
TRBV18	TRBJ2-3	CASSGITLVSTDTQYF
TRBV7-9	TRBJ1-5	CASSLDREEGNQPQHF
TRBV2	TRBJ1-2	CAPRTGNYGYTF
TRBV12-5	TRBJ1-2	CAAEGQGFVNF
TRBV7-9	TRBJ1-6	CASSLASGRNSPLHF
TRBV7-2	TRBJ2-7	CASSPGTGGYEQYF
TRBV9	TRBJ2-7	CASSVEPRDRGNYEQYF
TRBV18	TRBJ2-2	CASSTRGTGELFF
TRBV5-1	TRBJ1-2	CASSWTVPNYGYTF
TRBV28	TRBJ2-7	CASSPEKGVQPTSEQYF
TRBV29-1	TRBJ2-3	CSVQTSGRAPTDTQYF
TRBV5-4	TRBJ1-2	CASSPTGQPNYGYTF
TRBV2	TRBJ2-1	CASMPGLEVDEQFF
TRBV6-5	TRBJ1-1	CASSKSLIGTEAFF
TRBV10-3	TRBJ1-5	CAISESNLVWDRDHYQPQHF
TRBV30	TRBJ1-4	CAWSAQGEKLFF
TRBV5-5	TRBJ2-1	CASSLPGLAPNEQFF
TRBV27	TRBJ1-5	CASSPNLPGQGMAGNQPQHF
TRBV2	TRBJ1-5	CASSVRNPREQPQHF
TRBV19	TRBJ2-1	CASRGLAGGGDEQFF
TRBV5-1	TRBJ2-7	CASSAPVSGNASYEQYF
TRBV4-3	TRBJ2-7	CASSQDAGGRATYEQYF
TRBV7-6	TRBJ2-7	CASSPDPGQGPYEQYF
TRBV6-1	TRBJ1-2	CASRSTGDGYTF
TRBV9	TRBJ2-3	CASSVGRGLAGGRVSDTQYF
TRBV15	TRBJ2-2	CATSSSKRDRGSGELFF
TRBV11-2	TRBJ2-7	CASSLRGQLAYEQYF
TRBV29-1	TRBJ1-3	CSVARQGIGGNTIYF
TRBV4-3	TRBJ1-2	CASSQRGIWDYGYTF
TRBV10-3	TRBJ2-1	CAIRRDRVYNEQFF
TRBV28	TRBJ1-1	CASLVVWDGTGEFTEAFF
TRBV5-6	TRBJ1-4	CASSSKQGSNEKLFF